The clone carrying this TCR beta chain occurred once. CD45RA+ naive and CD45RA-negative memory subsets were separated from CD4+ cells. The ends lost 1 base at V and 0 bases at J; junction bases unmatched: 9. CDR3 size: 19 residues. The germline CDR1 and CDR2 sequences are MNHEY and SMNVEV (reference sequence). An assay was performed, and its level was deep. Sorted-subset replicate PCRs used 150 to 250 ng of genomic DNA. This amount corresponded to 30,000 to 35,000 T cell genomes. Per the study methods: Sequence data from immunoSEQ were junction-only and lacked quality scores; consequently, filtering differed. Profiling relied on immunoSEQ multiplex PCR, and the TCRdb table lists in-frame clones only, not all of them. The V and J calls and the clone size are those of that table, but D and trimming were determined from the DNA. The table lists a few million clones, over 90% of them singletons. The sample is drawn from a study of shared clonotypes between healthy human individuals.

This clonotype was obtained from a man aged 18-30 years in good health. Some clones in this sample may be carry-over from other donors' samples. V is TRBV27 and J is TRBJ2-6; 7 bases fit TRBD2. Material for sequencing was naive CD4+ T cells from PBMCs. Subset defined: CD45RA+ positively selected. The CDR3 DNA reads TGTGCCAGCAGTTTATTGTCCCTAGCGGAGTACTCTGGGGCCAACGTCCTGACTTTC. Translating gives CASSLLSLAEYSGANVLTF.